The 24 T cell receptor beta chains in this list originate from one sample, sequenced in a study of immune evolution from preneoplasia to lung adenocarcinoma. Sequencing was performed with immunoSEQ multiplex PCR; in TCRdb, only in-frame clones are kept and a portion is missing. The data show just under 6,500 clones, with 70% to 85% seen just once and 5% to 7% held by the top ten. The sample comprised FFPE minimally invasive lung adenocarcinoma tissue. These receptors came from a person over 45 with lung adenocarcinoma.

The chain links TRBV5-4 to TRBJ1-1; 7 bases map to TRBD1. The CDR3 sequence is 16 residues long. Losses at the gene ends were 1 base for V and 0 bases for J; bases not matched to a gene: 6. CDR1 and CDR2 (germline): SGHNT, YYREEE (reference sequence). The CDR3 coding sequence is TGTGCCAGCAGCTTGTTCGAGACAGGGCTGAACACTGAAGCTTTCTTT. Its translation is CASSLFETGLNTEAFF.

DNA for the CDR3: TGTGCCAGCAGCGCGGACGTCGGTACAGATACGCAGTATTTT. The encoded protein is CASSADVGTDTQYF. The rearrangement links TRBV2 to TRBJ2-3; no clear D gene. The CDR3 sequence is 14 residues long. Trimming pared 6 bases from V and 3 bases from J, leaving 13 bases between. CDR1 is SNHLY, CDR2 FYNNEI, per germline. The variable domain in full, completed from reference TRBV2 and TRBJ2-3, reads EPEVTQTPSHQVTQMGQEVILRCVPISNHLYFYWYRQILGQKVEFLVSFYNNEISEKSEIFDDQFSVERPDGSNFTLKIRSTKLEDSAMYFCASSADVGTDTQYFGPGTRLTVL.

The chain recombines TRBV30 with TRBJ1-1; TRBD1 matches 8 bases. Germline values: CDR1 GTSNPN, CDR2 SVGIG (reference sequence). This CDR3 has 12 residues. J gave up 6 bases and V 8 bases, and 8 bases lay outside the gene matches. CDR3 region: CAAGQGGPEAFF. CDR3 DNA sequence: TGTGCCGCAGGACAGGGAGGGCCTGAAGCTTTCTTT.

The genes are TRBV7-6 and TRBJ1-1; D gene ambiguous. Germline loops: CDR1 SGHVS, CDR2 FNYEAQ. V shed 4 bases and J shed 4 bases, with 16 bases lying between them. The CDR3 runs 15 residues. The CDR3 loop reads CASSSQPDGSTEAFF. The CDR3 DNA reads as TGTGCCAGCAGCTCTCAACCGGACGGTTCCACTGAAGCTTTCTTT.

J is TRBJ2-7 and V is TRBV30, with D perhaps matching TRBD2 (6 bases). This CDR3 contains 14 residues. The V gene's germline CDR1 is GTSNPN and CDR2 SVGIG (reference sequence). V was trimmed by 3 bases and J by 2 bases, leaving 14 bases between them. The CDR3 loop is CAWSLGGGAYEQYF. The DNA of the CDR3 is TGTGCCTGGAGCTTAGGCGGAGGGGCCTACGAGCAGTACTTC.

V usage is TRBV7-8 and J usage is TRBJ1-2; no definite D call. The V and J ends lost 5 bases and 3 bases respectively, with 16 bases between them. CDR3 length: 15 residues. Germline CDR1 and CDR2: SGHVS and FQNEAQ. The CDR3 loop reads CASSLGFNSYYGYTF. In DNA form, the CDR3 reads TGTGCCAGCAGCCTAGGGTTCAATTCATACTATGGCTACACCTTC.

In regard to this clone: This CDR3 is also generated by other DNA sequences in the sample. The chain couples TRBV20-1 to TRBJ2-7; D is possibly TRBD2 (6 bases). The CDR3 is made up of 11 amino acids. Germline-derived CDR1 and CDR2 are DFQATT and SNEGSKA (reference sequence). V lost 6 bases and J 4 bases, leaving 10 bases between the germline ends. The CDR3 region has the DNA TGCAGTGCCGAACTAGCTTACGAGCAGTACTTC. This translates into CSAELAYEQYF.

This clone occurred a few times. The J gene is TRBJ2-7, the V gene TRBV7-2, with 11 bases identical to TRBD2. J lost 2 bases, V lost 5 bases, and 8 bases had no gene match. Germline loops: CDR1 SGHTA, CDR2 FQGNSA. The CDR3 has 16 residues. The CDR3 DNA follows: TGTGCCAGCAGCCCCTCGATAGCGGGGGGGACCTACGAGCAGTACTTC. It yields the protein CASSPSIAGGTYEQYF.

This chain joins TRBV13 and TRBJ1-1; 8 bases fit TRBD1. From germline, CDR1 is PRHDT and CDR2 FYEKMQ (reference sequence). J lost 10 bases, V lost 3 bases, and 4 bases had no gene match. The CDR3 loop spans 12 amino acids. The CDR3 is CASSFQGARAFF. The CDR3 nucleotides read TGTGCCAGCAGCTTTCAGGGGGCCCGAGCTTTCTTT.

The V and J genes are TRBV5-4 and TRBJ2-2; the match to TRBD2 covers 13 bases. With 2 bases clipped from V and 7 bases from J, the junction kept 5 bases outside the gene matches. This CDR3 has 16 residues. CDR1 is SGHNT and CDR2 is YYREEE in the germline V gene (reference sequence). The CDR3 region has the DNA TGTGCCAGCAGCTTCGGGACTAGCGGGGTATACGGGGAGCTGTTTTTT. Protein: CASSFGTSGVYGELFF.

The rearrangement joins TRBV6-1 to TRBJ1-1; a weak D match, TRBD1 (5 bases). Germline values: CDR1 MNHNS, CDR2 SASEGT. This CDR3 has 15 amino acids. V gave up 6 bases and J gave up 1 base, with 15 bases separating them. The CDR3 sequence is CASSLLGGANTEAFF. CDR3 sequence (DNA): TGTGCCAGCAGCCTACTGGGAGGGGCGAACACTGAAGCTTTCTTT.

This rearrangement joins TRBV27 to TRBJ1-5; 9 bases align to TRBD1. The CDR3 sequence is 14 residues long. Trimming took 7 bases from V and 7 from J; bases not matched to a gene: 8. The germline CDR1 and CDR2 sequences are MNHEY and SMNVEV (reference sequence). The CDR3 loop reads CASKSRTGDQPQHF. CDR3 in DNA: TGTGCCAGCAAATCACGGACAGGGGACCAGCCCCAGCATTTT.

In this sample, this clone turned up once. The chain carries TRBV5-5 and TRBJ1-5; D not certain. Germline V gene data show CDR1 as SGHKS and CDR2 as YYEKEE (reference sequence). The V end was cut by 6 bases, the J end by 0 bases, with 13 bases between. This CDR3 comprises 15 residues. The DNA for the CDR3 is TGTGCCAGCACCATGGCACCGTTTAGCAATCAGCCCCAGCATTTT. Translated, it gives CASTMAPFSNQPQHF. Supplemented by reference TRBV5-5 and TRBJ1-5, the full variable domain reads DAGVTQSPTHLIKTRGQQVTLRCSPISGHKSVSWYQQVLGQGPQFIFQYYEKEERGRGNFPDRFSARQFPNYSSELNVNALLLGDSALYLCASTMAPFSNQPQHFGDGTRLSIL.

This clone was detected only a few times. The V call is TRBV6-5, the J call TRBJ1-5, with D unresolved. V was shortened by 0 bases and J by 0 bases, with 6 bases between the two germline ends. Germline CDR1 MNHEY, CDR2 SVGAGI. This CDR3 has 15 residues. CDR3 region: CASSYSHDSNQPQHF. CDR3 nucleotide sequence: TGTGCCAGCAGTTACTCGCACGATAGCAATCAGCCCCAGCATTTT.

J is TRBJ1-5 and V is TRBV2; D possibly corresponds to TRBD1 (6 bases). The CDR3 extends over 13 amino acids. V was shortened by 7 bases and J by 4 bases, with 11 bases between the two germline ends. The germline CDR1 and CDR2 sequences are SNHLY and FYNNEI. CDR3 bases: TGTGCCAGCAAGCTTACAGGGAATCAGCCCCAGCATTTT. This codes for CASKLTGNQPQHF.

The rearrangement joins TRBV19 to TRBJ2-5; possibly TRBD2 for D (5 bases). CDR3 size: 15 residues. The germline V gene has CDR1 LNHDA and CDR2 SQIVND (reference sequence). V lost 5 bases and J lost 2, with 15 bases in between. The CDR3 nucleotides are TGTGCCAGTAGTGGACGACGGGGTTTACAAGAGACCCAGTACTTC. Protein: CASSGRRGLQETQYF.

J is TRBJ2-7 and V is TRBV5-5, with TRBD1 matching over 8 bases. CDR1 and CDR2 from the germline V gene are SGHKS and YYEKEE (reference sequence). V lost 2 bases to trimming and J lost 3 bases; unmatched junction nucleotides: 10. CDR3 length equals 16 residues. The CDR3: CASSFGTGDSIYEQYF. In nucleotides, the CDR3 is TGTGCCAGCAGCTTCGGGACAGGCGATTCTATCTACGAGCAGTACTTC.

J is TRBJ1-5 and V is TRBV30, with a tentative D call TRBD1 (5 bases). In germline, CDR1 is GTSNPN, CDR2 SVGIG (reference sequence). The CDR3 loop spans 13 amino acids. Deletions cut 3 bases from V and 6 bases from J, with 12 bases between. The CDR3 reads CAWSLAGFQPQHF. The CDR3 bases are TGTGCCTGGAGCCTAGCAGGGTTTCAGCCCCAGCATTTT. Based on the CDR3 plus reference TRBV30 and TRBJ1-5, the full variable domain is SQTIHQWPATLVQPVGSPLSLECTVEGTSNPNLYWYRQAAGRGLQLLFYSVGIGQISSEVPQNLSASRPQDRQFILSSKKLLLSDSGFYLCAWSLAGFQPQHFGDGTRLSIL.

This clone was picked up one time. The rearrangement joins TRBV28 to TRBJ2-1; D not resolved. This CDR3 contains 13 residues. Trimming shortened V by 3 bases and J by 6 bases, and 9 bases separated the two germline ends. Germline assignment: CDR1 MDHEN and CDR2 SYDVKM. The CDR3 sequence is CASSLPSTNEQFF. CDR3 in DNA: TGTGCCAGCAGTTTGCCCAGCACCAATGAGCAGTTCTTC.

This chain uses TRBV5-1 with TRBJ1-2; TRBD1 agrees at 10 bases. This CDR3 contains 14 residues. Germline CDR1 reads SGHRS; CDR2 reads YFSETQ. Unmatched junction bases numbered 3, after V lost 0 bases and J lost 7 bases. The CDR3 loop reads CASSLAGTGVGYTF. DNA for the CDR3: TGCGCCAGCAGCTTGGCCGGGACAGGGGTTGGCTACACCTTC.

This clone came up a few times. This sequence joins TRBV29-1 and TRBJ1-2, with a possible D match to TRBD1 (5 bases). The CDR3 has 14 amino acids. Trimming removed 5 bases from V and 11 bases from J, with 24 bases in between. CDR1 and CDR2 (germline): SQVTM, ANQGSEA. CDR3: CSVTNPRDGIEYTF. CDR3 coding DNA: TGCAGCGTTACGAACCCTCGGGACGGAATTGAGTACACCTTC.

CDR3 bases: TGTGCCAGCAGCTTATCGACTAGCGGGAGTGTAGAGACCCAGTACTTC. This encodes CASSLSTSGSVETQYF. This chain uses TRBV7-8 with TRBJ2-5; the match to TRBD2 covers 12 bases. The CDR3 is 16 residues long. With V trimmed by 2 bases and J by 4 bases, 5 bases remained unmatched. Per the germline V gene, CDR1 is SGHVS and CDR2 is FQNEAQ.

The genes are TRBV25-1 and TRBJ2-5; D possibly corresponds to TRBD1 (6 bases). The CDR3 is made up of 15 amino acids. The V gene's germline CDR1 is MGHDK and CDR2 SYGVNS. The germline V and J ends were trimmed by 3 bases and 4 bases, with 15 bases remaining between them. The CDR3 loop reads CASSDTGYNRETQYF. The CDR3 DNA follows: TGTGCCAGCAGTGACACAGGGTATAATCGAGAGACCCAGTACTTC. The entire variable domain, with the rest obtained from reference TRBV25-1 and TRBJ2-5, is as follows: EADIYQTPRYLVIGTGKKITLECSQTMGHDKMYWYQQDPGMELHLIHYSYGVNSTEKGDLSSESTVSRIRTEHFPLTLESARPSHTSQYLCASSDTGYNRETQYFGPGTRLLVL.

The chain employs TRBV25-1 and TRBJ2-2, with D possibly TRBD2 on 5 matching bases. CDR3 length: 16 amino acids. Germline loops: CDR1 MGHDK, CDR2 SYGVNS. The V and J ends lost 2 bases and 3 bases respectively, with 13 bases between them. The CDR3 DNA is TGTGCCAGCAGTGAACGGACTCCGACCCACACCGGGGAGCTGTTTTTT. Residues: CASSERTPTHTGELFF.